One sample yielded the 15 T cell receptor beta chains listed below, sequenced in a study of identical twins. Each CDR3 protein gets one entry after TCRdb re-called the 5' RACE reads with MiXCR. The sample has hundreds of thousands of distinct CDR3 sequences; less than 25% are singletons. These data also formed part of another study, on T cells expressing NK-cell markers.

Sequenced input: PBMCs. The receptors were gathered from a woman in her late teens or twenties in good health.

A single count supports this clonotype. This chain links TRBV20-1 with TRBJ1-4, with TRBD1 as a possible D gene (6 bases). This CDR3 spans 13 amino acids. With 6 bases removed from V and 3 bases from J, the gap between germline ends came to 11 bases. Germline assignment: CDR1 DFQATT and CDR2 SNEGSKA (reference sequence). CDR3 protein: CSALGHPNEKLFF. CDR3 DNA sequence: TGCAGTGCCCTGGGACACCCTAATGAAAAACTGTTTTTT.

The rearrangement joins TRBV10-2 to TRBJ2-2; 8 nucleotides line up with TRBD2. CDR1 and CDR2 (germline): WSHSY, SAAADI. V lost 7 bases and J lost 3; bases outside the gene matches: 7. The CDR3 spans 15 residues. The CDR3 sequence: CASTLLAGHTGELFF. CDR3 coding DNA: TGCGCCAGCACCCTGTTAGCGGGACACACCGGGGAGCTGTTTTTT.

The table lists this clonotype with many counts. The chain couples TRBV12-3 or TRBV12-4 to TRBJ2-1, with TRBD2 identical over 7 bases. The CDR3 extends over 12 amino acids. The junction had 6 bases not matched to a gene; V was cut back by 8 bases and J by 8 bases. Here the CDR3 reads CASGTREDEQFF. CDR3 bases: TGTGCCAGCGGGACCCGGGAGGATGAGCAGTTCTTC.

The rearrangement joins TRBV20-1 to TRBJ1-5, with 9 bases matching TRBD1. CDR1 and CDR2 (germline): DFQATT, SNEGSKA (reference sequence). Trimming cost V 1 base and J 5 bases; bases outside gene matches: 3. The CDR3 is 14 amino acids. The CDR3 DNA is TGCAGTGCTAGAGGGCGGACAGGGGATCAGCCCCAGCATTTT. Translation gives CSARGRTGDQPQHF.

V is TRBV20-1 and J is TRBJ2-4, with TRBD1 matching 7 bases. Germline CDR1 and CDR2: DFQATT and SNEGSKA (reference sequence). This CDR3 has 15 amino acids. Losses at the gene ends were 6 bases for V and 9 bases for J; bases not matched to a gene: 17. The CDR3 is CSARDSLIDLAIQYF. In DNA form, the CDR3 reads TGCAGTGCCCGGGACAGCCTGATCGATCTTGCCATTCAGTACTTC.

The V gene is TRBV7-9, the J gene TRBJ2-1; 9 bases map to TRBD2. Per germline, CDR1 SEHNR and CDR2 FQNEAQ (reference sequence). Losses at the gene ends were 5 bases for V and 5 bases for J; bases not matched to a gene: 10. CDR3 size: 16 residues. The CDR3 loop is CASSPPSPSGDNEQFF. For the CDR3, the DNA is TGTGCCAGCAGCCCACCCAGCCCTAGCGGGGACAATGAGCAGTTCTTC. The full variable domain, rest sourced from reference TRBV7-9 and TRBJ2-1, is DTGVSQNPRHKITKRGQNVTFRCDPISEHNRLYWYRQTLGQGPEFLTYFQNEAQLEKSRLLSDRFSAERPKGSFSTLEIQRTEQGDSAMYLCASSPPSPSGDNEQFFGPGTRLTVL.

This clonotype has just a few counts. The chain recombines TRBV20-1 with TRBJ2-2; D gene unclear. Germline assignment: CDR1 DFQATT and CDR2 SNEGSKA (reference sequence). The length of the CDR3 is 11 residues. V shed 5 bases and J shed 8 bases, with 9 bases lying between them. CDR3 sequence (DNA): TGCAGTGCTCCTTTAGATGGGGAGCTGTTTTTT. This sequence encodes CSAPLDGELFF.

This clonotype was recorded once. The rearrangement links TRBV9 to TRBJ2-7; 12 nucleotides align to TRBD2. The germline V gene encodes CDR1 SGDLS and CDR2 YYNGEE. The V gene end was trimmed by 5 bases and the J gene end by 6 bases; junction bases not matched to a gene: 9. This CDR3 has 15 residues. This chain's CDR3 is CASSLLAGGVGEQYF. The CDR3 nucleotides are TGTGCCAGCAGTCTACTAGCGGGAGGAGTAGGCGAGCAGTACTTC.

This clonotype was seen just once. The rearrangement links TRBV5-1 to TRBJ2-7; D is possibly TRBD2 (6 bases). The germline V and J ends were trimmed by 3 bases and 6 bases, with 13 bases remaining between them. Germline loops: CDR1 SGHRS, CDR2 YFSETQ. This CDR3 comprises 13 residues. CDR3 sequence: CASSSEGLGEQYF. CDR3 bases: TGCGCCAGCAGCTCGGAGGGGCTCGGCGAGCAGTACTTC.

This clonotype occurred a few times. The chain uses TRBV27 and TRBJ2-3, with TRBD2 identical over 7 bases. There are 17 residues in the CDR3. Trimming cost V 0 bases and J 3 bases; bases outside gene matches: 9. Germline CDR1 is MNHEY and CDR2 is SMNVEV (reference sequence). The CDR3 loop reads CASSLSGGLYGTDTQYF. The CDR3 coding sequence is TGTGCCAGCAGTTTATCGGGGGGGTTATATGGGACAGATACGCAGTATTTT.

The rearrangement joins TRBV12-3 or TRBV12-4 to TRBJ2-7; D ambiguous. The CDR3 consists of 12 residues. V gave up 6 bases and J gave up 6 bases, with 12 bases separating them. DNA for the CDR3: TGTGCCAGCAGCTACTCCTTTCCCGAGCAGTACTTC. It specifies CASSYSFPEQYF.

The genes are TRBV20-1 and TRBJ2-7; a weak D match, TRBD2 (6 bases). Germline assignment: CDR1 DFQATT and CDR2 SNEGSKA (reference sequence). The CDR3 totals 11 residues. V dropped 3 bases and J dropped 6 bases, with 9 bases sitting between them. The CDR3 sequence: CSARAGLEQYF. In nucleotides, the CDR3 is TGCAGTGCTAGGGCGGGACTCGAGCAGTACTTC.

The chain links TRBV5-1 to TRBJ2-1; 10 nucleotides agree with TRBD2. The CDR3 sequence is 15 residues long. Germline V lookup: CDR1 SGHRS, CDR2 YFSETQ. The V gene end was trimmed by 4 bases and the J gene end by 10 bases; junction bases not matched to a gene: 11. The CDR3 spells CASSLNAGTSAEQFF. CDR3 bases: TGCGCCAGCAGCCTGAACGCCGGGACTAGCGCAGAGCAGTTCTTC.

This clonotype was detected a few times. The chain has TRBV7-2 and TRBJ2-5; 12 bases map to TRBD2. Germline V gene sequence: CDR1 SGHTA, CDR2 FQGNSA. Trimming took 5 bases from V and 4 from J; bases not matched to a gene: 8. This CDR3 has 16 amino acids. The CDR3 nucleotides read TGTGCCAGCAGCCATAGACTAGCGGGAGAGTCAGAGACCCAGTACTTC. As protein: CASSHRLAGESETQYF. The full variable domain, its missing parts supplied by reference TRBV7-2 and TRBJ2-5, is GAGVSQSPSNKVTEKGKDVELRCDPISGHTALYWYRQSLGQGLEFLIYFQGNSAPDKSGLPSDRFSAERTGGSVSTLTIQRTQQEDSAVYLCASSHRLAGESETQYFGPGTRLLVL.

This clonotype has a handful of counts. The rearrangement joins TRBV29-1 to TRBJ1-1; tentative D call: TRBD1 (5 bases). The CDR3 has 12 amino acids. V lost 6 bases and J lost 7, with 15 bases in between. Germline V gives CDR1 SQVTM, CDR2 ANQGSEA. CDR3 region: CSVLSWGIEAFF. In DNA, the CDR3 is TGCAGCGTGTTATCCTGGGGCATTGAAGCTTTCTTT.